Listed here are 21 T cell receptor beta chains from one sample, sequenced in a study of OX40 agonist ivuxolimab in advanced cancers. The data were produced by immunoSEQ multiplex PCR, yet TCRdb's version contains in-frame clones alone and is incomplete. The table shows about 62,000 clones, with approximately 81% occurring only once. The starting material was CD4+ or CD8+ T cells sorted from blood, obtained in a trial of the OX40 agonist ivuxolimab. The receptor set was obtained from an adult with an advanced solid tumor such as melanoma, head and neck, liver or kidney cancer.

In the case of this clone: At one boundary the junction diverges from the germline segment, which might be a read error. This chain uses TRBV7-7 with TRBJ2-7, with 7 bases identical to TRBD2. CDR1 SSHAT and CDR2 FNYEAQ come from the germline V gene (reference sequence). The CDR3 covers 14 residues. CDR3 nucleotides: TGTGCTAGCAGCCCTGGGAGCGGGGCCCACGAGCAGTACTTC. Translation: CASSPGSGAHEQYF.

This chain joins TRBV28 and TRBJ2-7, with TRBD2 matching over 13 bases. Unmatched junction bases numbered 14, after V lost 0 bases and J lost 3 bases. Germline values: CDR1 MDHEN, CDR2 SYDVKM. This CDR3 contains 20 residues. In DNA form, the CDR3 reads TGTGCCAGCAGTTTATGGCCCCAATCACTAGCGGGGGGGCTTCTCTACGAGCAGTACTTC. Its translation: CASSLWPQSLAGGLLYEQYF.

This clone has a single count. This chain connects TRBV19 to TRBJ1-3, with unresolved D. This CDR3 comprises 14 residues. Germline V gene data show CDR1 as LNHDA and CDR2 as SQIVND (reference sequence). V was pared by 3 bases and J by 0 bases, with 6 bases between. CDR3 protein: CASSISVSGNTIYF. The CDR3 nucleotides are TGTGCCAGTAGTATTTCAGTCTCTGGAAACACCATATATTTT.

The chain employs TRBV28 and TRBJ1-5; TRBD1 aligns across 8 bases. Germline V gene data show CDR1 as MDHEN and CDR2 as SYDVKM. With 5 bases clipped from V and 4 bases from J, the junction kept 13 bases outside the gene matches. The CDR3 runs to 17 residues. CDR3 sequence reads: CASSPRRGQGRNQPQHF. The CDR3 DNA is TGTGCCAGCAGTCCACGGCGAGGACAGGGCAGAAATCAGCCCCAGCATTTT. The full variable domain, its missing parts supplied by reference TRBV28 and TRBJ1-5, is DVKVTQSSRYLVKRTGEKVFLECVQDMDHENMFWYRQDPGLGLRLIYFSYDVKMKEKGDIPEGYSVSREKKERFSLILESASTNQTSMYLCASSPRRGQGRNQPQHFGDGTRLSIL.

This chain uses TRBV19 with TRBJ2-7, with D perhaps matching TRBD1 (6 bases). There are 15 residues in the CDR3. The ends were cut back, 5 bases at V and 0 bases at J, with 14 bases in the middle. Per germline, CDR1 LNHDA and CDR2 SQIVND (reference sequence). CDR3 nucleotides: TGTGCCAGTAGTGAGAGACGGGACACCTCCTACGAGCAGTACTTC. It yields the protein CASSERRDTSYEQYF. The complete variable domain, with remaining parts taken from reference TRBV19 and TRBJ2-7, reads DGGITQSPKYLFRKEGQNVTLSCEQNLNHDAMYWYRQDPGQGLRLIYYSQIVNDFQKGDIAEGYSVSREKKESFPLTVTSAQKNPTAFYLCASSERRDTSYEQYFGPGTRLTVT.

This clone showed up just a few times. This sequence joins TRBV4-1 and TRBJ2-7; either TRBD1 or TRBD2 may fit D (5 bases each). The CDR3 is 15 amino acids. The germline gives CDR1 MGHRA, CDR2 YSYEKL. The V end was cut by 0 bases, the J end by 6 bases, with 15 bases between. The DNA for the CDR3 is TGCGCCAGCAGCCAAGAGGTCCGACGGGACCTCGAGCAGTACTTC. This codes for CASSQEVRRDLEQYF.

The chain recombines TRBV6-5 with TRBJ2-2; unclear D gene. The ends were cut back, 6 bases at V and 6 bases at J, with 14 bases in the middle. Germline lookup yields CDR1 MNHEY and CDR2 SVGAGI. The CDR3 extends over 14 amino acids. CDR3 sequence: CASSPAPVAGELFF. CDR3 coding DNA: TGTGCCAGCAGCCCTGCGCCGGTGGCCGGGGAGCTGTTTTTT.

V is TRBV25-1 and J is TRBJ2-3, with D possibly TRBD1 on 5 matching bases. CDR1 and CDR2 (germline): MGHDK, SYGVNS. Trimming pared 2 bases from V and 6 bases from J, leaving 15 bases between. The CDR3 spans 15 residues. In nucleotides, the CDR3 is TGTGCCAGCAGTGAAAGGGGCGCTTTGGGGGATACGCAGTATTTT. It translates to CASSERGALGDTQYF. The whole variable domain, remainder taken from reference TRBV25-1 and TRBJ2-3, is EADIYQTPRYLVIGTGKKITLECSQTMGHDKMYWYQQDPGMELHLIHYSYGVNSTEKGDLSSESTVSRIRTEHFPLTLESARPSHTSQYLCASSERGALGDTQYFGPGTRLTVL.

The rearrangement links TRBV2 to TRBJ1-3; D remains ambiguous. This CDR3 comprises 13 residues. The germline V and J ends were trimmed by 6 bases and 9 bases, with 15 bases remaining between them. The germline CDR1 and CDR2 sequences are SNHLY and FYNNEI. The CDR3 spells CASSAGLLSTIYF. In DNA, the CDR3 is TGTGCCAGCAGCGCCGGGCTTCTGAGCACCATATATTTT.

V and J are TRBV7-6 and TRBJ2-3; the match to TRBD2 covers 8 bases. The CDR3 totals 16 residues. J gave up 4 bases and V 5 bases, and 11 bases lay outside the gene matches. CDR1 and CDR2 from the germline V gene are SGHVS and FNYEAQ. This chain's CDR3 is CASSPFAGGLADTQYF. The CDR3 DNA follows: TGTGCCAGCAGCCCCTTTGCGGGGGGTTTGGCAGATACGCAGTATTTT.

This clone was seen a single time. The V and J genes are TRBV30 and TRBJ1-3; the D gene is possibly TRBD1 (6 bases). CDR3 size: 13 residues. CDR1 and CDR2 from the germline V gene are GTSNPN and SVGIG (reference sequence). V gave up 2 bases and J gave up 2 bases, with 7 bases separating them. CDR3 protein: CAWSRDTGNTIYF. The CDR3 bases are TGTGCCTGGAGTCGGGACACTGGAAACACCATATATTTT. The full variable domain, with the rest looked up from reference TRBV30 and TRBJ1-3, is SQTIHQWPATLVQPVGSPLSLECTVEGTSNPNLYWYRQAAGRGLQLLFYSVGIGQISSEVPQNLSASRPQDRQFILSSKKLLLSDSGFYLCAWSRDTGNTIYFGEGSWLTVV.

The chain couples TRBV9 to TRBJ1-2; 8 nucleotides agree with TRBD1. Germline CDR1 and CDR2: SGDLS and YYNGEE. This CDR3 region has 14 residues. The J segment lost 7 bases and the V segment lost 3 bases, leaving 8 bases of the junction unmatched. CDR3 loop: CASSEGGQGAGYTF. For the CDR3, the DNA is TGTGCCAGCAGCGAGGGAGGACAGGGAGCTGGCTACACCTTC.

CDR3 region: CASSIAGRYNEKLFF. CDR3 nucleotides: TGTGCCAGCAGCATCGCCGGACGTTATAATGAAAAACTGTTTTTT. This chain joins TRBV4-2 and TRBJ1-4, with D unresolved. Looked up from germline, CDR1 is LGHNA and CDR2 is YNFKEQ. Trimming removed 5 bases at V and 4 bases at J, with 14 bases between. This CDR3 contains 15 residues.

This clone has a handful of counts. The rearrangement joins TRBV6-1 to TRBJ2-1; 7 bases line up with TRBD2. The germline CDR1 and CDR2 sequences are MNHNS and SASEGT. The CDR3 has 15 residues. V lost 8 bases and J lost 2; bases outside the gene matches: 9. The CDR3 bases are TGTGCCAGCCAAAGACGGCGGGAGCCCTACAATGAGCAGTTCTTC. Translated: CASQRRREPYNEQFF.

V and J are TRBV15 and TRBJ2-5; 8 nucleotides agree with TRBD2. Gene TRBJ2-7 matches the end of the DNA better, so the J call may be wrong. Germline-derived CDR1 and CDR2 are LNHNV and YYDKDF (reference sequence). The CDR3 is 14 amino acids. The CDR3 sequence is CATSRDGRGYEQYF. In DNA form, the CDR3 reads TGTGCCACCAGCAGAGACGGGAGGGGATACGAGCAGTACTTC.

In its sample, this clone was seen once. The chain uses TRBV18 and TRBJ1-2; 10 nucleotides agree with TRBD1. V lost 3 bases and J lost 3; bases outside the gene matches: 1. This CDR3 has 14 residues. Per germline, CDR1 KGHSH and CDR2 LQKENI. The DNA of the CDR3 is TGTGCCAGCTCACCCGGGACAGGGGACTATGGCTACACCTTC. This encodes CASSPGTGDYGYTF.

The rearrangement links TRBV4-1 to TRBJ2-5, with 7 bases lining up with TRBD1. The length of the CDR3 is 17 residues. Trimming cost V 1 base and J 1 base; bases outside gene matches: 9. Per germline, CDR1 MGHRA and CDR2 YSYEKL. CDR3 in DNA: TGCGCCAGCAGCCAAGTAAATGCCCGGGACAGCCAAGAGACCCAGTACTTC. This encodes CASSQVNARDSQETQYF.

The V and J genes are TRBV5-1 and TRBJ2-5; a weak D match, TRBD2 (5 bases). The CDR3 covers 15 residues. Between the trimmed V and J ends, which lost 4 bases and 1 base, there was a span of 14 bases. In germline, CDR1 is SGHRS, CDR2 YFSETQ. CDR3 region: CASSLSREPQETQYF. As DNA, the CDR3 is TGCGCCAGCAGCCTCTCCCGGGAACCCCAAGAGACCCAGTACTTC. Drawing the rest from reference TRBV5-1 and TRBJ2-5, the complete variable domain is KAGVTQTPRYLIKTRGQQVTLSCSPISGHRSVSWYQQTPGQGLQFLFEYFSETQRNKGNFPGRFSGRQFSNSRSEMNVSTLELGDSALYLCASSLSREPQETQYFGPGTRLLVL.

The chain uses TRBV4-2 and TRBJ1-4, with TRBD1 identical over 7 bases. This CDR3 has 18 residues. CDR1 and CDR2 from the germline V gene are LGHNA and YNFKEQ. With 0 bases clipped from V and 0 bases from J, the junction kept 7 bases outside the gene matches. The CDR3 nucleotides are TGTGCCAGCAGCCAAGATCGGGACAGACACACAACTAATGAAAAACTGTTTTTT. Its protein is CASSQDRDRHTTNEKLFF.

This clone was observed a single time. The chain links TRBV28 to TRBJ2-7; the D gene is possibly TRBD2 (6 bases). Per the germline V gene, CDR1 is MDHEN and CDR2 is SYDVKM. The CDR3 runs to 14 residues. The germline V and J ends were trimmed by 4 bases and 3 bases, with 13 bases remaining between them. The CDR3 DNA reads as TGTGCCAGCAGTTCGCCGGGGGTAGTCTACGAGCAGTACTTC. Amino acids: CASSSPGVVYEQYF.

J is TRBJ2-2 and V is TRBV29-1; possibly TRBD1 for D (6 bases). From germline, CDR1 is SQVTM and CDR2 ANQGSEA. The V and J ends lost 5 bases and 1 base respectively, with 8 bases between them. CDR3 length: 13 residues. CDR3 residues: CSVYRENTGELFF. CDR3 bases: TGCAGCGTTTACAGGGAGAACACCGGGGAGCTGTTTTTT.